A single sample is the source of the 8 T cell receptor beta chains below, sequenced in a study of T cells in Graves' hyperthyroidism and ophthalmopathy. RNA transcripts served as the template for amplifying TCR beta CDR3 regions. The primer set for the first-round RT-PCR of the TCR CDR3 was HTBI. TCRdb reprocessed the multiplex PCR reads via MiXCR and lists one record per CDR3 protein. The table has around 620,000 distinct CDR3 sequences, about a sixth seen once; the top ten hold around 3.9%. The sequencing input was blood. The receptors derive from a woman in her twenties or thirties with Graves' hyperthyroidism.

This clonotype has at least ten counts. V and J are TRBV12-3 or TRBV12-4 and TRBJ2-1, with 8 bases matching TRBD2. The length of the CDR3 is 17 residues. Unmatched junction bases numbered 11, after V lost 3 bases and J lost 4 bases. The CDR3 region is CASSLVLAGPPYNEQFF. In DNA, the CDR3 is TGTGCCAGCAGTTTGGTGTTAGCGGGACCTCCGTACAATGAGCAGTTCTTC.

There are many counts of this clonotype. The rearrangement uses TRBV28 and TRBJ2-1; no firm D call. Germline CDR1 and CDR2: MDHEN and SYDVKM. With 0 bases removed from V and 6 bases from J, the gap between germline ends came to 6 bases. The length of the CDR3 is 13 residues. For the CDR3, the DNA is TGTGCCAGCAGTTTATGGTCCCTCAATGAGCAGTTCTTC. Translated: CASSLWSLNEQFF.

This clonotype showed up many times. The gene calls are TRBV7-3 and TRBJ2-4; TRBD1 matches 8 bases. This CDR3 is 18 amino acids long. CDR1 is SGHTA, CDR2 FQGTGA, per germline. V gave up 4 bases and J gave up 2 bases; unmatched junction bases: 13. CDR3 bases: TGTGCCAGCAGCTCCCACCGACAGGGGAGGAGGACCAAAAACATTCAGTACTTC. This sequence encodes CASSSHRQGRRTKNIQYF.

This rearrangement joins TRBV10-3 to TRBJ1-2, with D uncertain. Germline loops: CDR1 ENHRY, CDR2 SYGVKD. The CDR3 runs to 17 residues. V was clipped by 0 bases and J by 0 bases, with 14 bases between them. CDR3 protein: CAISESIRASANYGYTF. CDR3 nucleotide sequence: TGTGCCATCAGTGAGTCGATAAGGGCCTCAGCTAACTATGGCTACACCTTC.

In regard to this clonotype: Relative to the germline gene, one junction end is altered; a read error may explain this. The rearrangement joins TRBV9 to TRBJ2-6; D perhaps matches TRBD1 (6 bases). The CDR3 length is 16 residues. Germline V lookup: CDR1 SGDLS, CDR2 YYNGEE. CDR3 sequence reads: CASSVRGTSGANVLTF. Written as DNA, the CDR3 is TGTGCCAGCAGCGTGAGGGGGACGTCTGGGGCCAACGTCCTTACTTTC.

This clonotype was detected only a few times. This chain uses TRBV6-1 with TRBJ2-7; D tentatively reads TRBD1 or TRBD2 (6 bases each). V shed 5 bases and J shed 6 bases, with 14 bases lying between them. The CDR3 length is 13 residues. Germline CDR1 MNHNS, CDR2 SASEGT. The CDR3 spells CASSRSRGVEQYF. The CDR3, as DNA: TGTGCCAGCAGTCGGTCTAGGGGGGTCGAGCAGTACTTC.

In this sample, this clonotype turned up a few times. This chain connects TRBV6-1 to TRBJ2-5; D may match TRBD1 or TRBD2 (5 bases each). From germline, CDR1 is MNHNS and CDR2 SASEGT. V dropped 7 bases and J dropped 0 bases, with 12 bases sitting between them. This CDR3 has 14 amino acids. The CDR3 region is CASNPGTNQETQYF. CDR3 DNA: TGTGCCAGCAATCCCGGGACGAACCAAGAGACCCAGTACTTC.

The chain recombines TRBV5-8 with TRBJ2-2, with a possible D match to TRBD1 (6 bases). Trimming cost V 4 bases and J 3 bases, with 16 bases left between them. This CDR3 is built from 16 residues. In germline, CDR1 is SGHTS, CDR2 YDEGEE. The CDR3 DNA reads as TGTGCCAGCAGCCCGGGACAAAGGTGGGACACCGGGGAGCTGTTTTTT. Translated: CASSPGQRWDTGELFF.